This T cell receptor beta chain was documented in a study of blood T cells in healthy people across ages. Germline V lookup: CDR1 DFQATT, CDR2 SNEGSKA (reference sequence). V lost 6 bases and J 2 bases, leaving 19 bases between the germline ends. The CDR3 sequence is 15 residues long. A second PCR of roughly 7 to 11 cycles used a sample-barcoded 5' primer and a J-beta primer mix. All samples gave at least 3 million CDR3-containing paired-end reads. TCRdb processed the 5' RACE reads anew with MiXCR; each CDR3 protein has one entry. Here the sample spans about a million distinct CDR3 sequences, 35% to 40% being singletons.

This clonotype was sampled from a man aged 18 to 30 in good health. V and J are TRBV20-1 and TRBJ1-1, with TRBD1 as a possible D gene (6 bases). Sequencing was carried out using blood. CDR3 DNA sequence: TGCAGTGCCCCACGGGCCGGGACAATCAACACTGAAGCTTTCTTT. Residues: CSAPRAGTINTEAFF.